This T cell receptor (beta chain) was captured by sequencing in a study of shared clonotypes between healthy human individuals. The germline V and J ends were trimmed by 5 bases and 4 bases, with 11 bases remaining between them. Germline V gene data show CDR1 as MDHEN and CDR2 as SYDVKM. There are 13 residues in the CDR3. Using immunoSEQ multiplex PCR, the repertoire was profiled, and TCRdb retains in-frame clones only, with some absent. The sample yields approximately 1.1 million clones, around 78% seen once. This chain links TRBV28 with TRBJ1-1, with D perhaps matching TRBD1 (6 bases). Specimen: memory CD4+ T cells from PBMCs. The subset denotes: CD45RA-negative fraction. This clonotype was sampled from a young man in good health. Some clones in this sample may be carry-over from other donors' samples. The CDR3 loop is CASSNTGFTEAFF. CDR3 nucleotide sequence: TGTGCCAGCAGTAATACAGGGTTCACTGAAGCTTTCTTT.